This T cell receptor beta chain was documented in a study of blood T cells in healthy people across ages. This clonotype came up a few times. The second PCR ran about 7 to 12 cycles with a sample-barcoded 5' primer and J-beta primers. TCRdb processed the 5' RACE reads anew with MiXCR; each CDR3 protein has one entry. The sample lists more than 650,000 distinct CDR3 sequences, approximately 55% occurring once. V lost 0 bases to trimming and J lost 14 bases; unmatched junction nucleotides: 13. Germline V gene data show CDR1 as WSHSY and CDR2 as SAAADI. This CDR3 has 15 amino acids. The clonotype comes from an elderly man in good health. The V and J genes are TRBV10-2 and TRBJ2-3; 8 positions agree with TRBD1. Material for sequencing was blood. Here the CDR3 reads CASSESWTGNRDAYF. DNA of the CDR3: TGCGCCAGCAGTGAGTCCTGGACAGGGAACAGAGACGCGTATTTT.